This T cell receptor (beta chain) was profiled in a study of PD-1 blockade in classical Hodgkin lymphoma (TCRdb year 2020). With respect to the entire study: A peripheral blood immune signature of response to PD-1 blockade in classical Hodgkin lymphoma was defined using TCR beta sequencing and CyTOF.

The CDR3 spans 14 residues, from the cysteine through the phenylalanine. The read is trimmed to its CDR3 DNA, 42 bases read in frame from base 1. In the germline V gene, CDR1 corresponds to MNHNS and CDR2 to SASEGT. Trimming costs V 2 bases and J 3 bases, and their ends lie 10 bases apart. As for this clone: This receptor's antigen is unknown. One base away there is no much larger clone; base qualities are not given.

The time point label, read with the paper, signifies: newly diagnosed, previously untreated cHL patient sample. PBMCs from patients with newly diagnosed, previously untreated classical Hodgkin lymphoma were sequenced as a comparison group for the relapsed/refractory trial patients. Peripheral blood was collected in 8 mL Vacutainer Cell Preparation Tubes, from which PBMCs were isolated by centrifugation and then cryopreserved. Summary of the overall study and its limitations: Baseline TCR diversity was reported to be lower in newly diagnosed patients than in healthy donors, and even lower in relapsed/refractory patients. The study covered only a single clinical trial cohort, and the causes of the repertoire differences, possibly disease activity or prior therapy, were still not defined.

The Qiagen DNeasy kit was used to extract genomic DNA both from unsorted PBMCs and from the negatively selected CD4+ and CD8+ fractions. TCR beta CDR3 regions were amplified by immunoSEQ multiplex PCR using primers annealing to V and J segments. A synthetic immune receptor repertoire was used to minimize amplification bias, and any residual bias was removed computationally once sequencing was done. The original pipeline was this. Custom Python scripts were used to quantify repertoire diversity as the Shannon entropy index. Unsorted, CD4+ and CD8+ repertoires were analyzed separately, except for combined analyses in which CD4+ and CD8+ sequences were merged in silico. The clones in this table, taken by TCRdb from immuneACCESS, are in-frame only. Not every clone is retained; where verified, under half of the shortfall comes from an unresolved V gene, and the cause of the rest is unknown. That table supplies the V and J calls and clone size; D and trimming were determined from the DNA. The sample includes approximately 70,000 clones, with over 85% observed a single time. About 2.8% of the sample rests with the top ten.

This receptor was taken from a human donor with classical Hodgkin lymphoma. The chain is assembled from TRBV6-1 and TRBJ1-2, with the identity of the D gene unclear. Material for sequencing was peripheral blood mononuclear cells (PBMCs). Read as DNA, the sequence is TGTGCCAGCAGTGAACTTGAGAGGTACTATGGCTACACCTTC. Translation gives CASSELERYYGYTF.